The following is a T cell receptor beta chain sequence with its context. The antigen is undetermined. A read error may produce the germline difference seen at one junction end. The data were taken from a study of tumor and adjacent non-tumor tissue in lung cancer. Three rounds of nested PCR, following a modified ARM-PCR protocol, produced the TCRbeta library. TCRdb called the multiplex PCR reads again in MiXCR, with one record for every CDR3 protein. Of approximately 110,000 distinct CDR3 sequences in the sample, around 80% were seen once. RNA was extracted from bulk tissue without any cell sorting. Between August and November 2014, newly diagnosed, chemotherapy-naive lung cancer patients underwent thoracic surgery in China. Study conclusions and caveats: In normal lung, the top 100 clones were significantly more dominant than in tumor.

Sequenced input: lung tumor tissue. This sequence originates from a woman in her fifties or sixties with non-small cell lung cancer.

CDR3 DNA: TGCAGCGGCCGGCTTGGTGGCACGGATACGCAGTATTTT. It specifies CSGRLGGTDTQYF. The chain employs TRBV29-1 and TRBJ2-3; D is uncertain. Germline V gives CDR1 SQVTM, CDR2 ANQGSEA. The CDR3 has 13 amino acids.